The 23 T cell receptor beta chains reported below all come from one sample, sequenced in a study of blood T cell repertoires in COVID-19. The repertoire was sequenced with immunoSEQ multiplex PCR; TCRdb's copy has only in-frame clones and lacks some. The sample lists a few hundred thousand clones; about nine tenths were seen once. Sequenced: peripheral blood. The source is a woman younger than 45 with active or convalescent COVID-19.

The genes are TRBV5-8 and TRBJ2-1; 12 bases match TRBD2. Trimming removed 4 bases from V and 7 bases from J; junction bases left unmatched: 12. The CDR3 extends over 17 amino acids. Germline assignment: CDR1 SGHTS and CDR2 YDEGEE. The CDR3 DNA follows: TGTGCCAGCAGCCCGATCCTGTCTAGCGGGGGGGCGAATGAGCAGTTCTTC. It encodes CASSPILSSGGANEQFF.

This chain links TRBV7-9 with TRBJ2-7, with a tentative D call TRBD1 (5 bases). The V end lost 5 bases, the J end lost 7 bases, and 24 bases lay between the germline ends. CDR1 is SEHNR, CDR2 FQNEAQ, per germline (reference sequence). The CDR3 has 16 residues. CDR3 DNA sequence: TGTGCCAGCAGCCCGTATGGTGGGGCAATAAGAGCGGAGCAGTACTTC. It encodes CASSPYGGAIRAEQYF.

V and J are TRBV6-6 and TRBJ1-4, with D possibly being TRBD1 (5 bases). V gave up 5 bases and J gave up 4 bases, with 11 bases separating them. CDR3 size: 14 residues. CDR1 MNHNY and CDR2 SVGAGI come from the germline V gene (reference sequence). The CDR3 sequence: CASSKRRGNEKLFF. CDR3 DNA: TGTGCCAGCAGTAAACGGAGGGGTAATGAAAAACTGTTTTTT.

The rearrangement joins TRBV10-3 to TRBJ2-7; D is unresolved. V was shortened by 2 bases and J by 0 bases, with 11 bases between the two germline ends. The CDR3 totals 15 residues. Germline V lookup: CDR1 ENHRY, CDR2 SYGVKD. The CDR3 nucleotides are TGTGCCATCAGTGAGCTCCAGGCCCTCTCCTACGAGCAGTACTTC. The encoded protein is CAISELQALSYEQYF.

The CDR3: CASSPRFVDGYTF. The CDR3 DNA follows: TGTGCCAGCAGTCCCCGGTTTGTTGATGGCTACACCTTC. The V call is TRBV28, the J call TRBJ1-2; D is unclear. Trimming cost V 5 bases and J 6 bases, with 13 bases left between them. This CDR3 has 13 residues. From germline, CDR1 is MDHEN and CDR2 SYDVKM.

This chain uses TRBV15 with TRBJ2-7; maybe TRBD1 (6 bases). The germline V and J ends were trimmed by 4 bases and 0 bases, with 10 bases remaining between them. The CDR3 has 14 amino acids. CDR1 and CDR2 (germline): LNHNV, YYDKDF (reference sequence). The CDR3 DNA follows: TGTGCCACCAGCACCGGGACACGCTCCTACGAGCAGTACTTC. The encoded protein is CATSTGTRSYEQYF.

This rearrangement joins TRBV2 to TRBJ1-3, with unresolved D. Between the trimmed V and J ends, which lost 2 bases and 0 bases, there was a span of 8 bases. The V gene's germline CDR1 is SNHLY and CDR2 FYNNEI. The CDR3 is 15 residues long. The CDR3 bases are TGTGCCAGCAGTGAACTCGGGAGCTCTGGAAACACCATATATTTT. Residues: CASSELGSSGNTIYF.

The CDR3 DNA follows: TGTGCCAGCAGTAGAACCCCCGCAGGGGCTCTGAACACTGAAGCTTTCTTT. Protein sequence: CASSRTPAGALNTEAFF. The gene calls are TRBV6-2 or TRBV6-3 and TRBJ1-1; D might be TRBD1 (6 bases). CDR1 is MNHEY and CDR2 is SVGEGT in the germline V gene. This CDR3 comprises 17 residues. Trimming left V 5 bases short and J 0 bases short, with 19 bases between.

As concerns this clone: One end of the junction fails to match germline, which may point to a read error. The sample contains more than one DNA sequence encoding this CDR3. The CDR3 here is CASSQDTGRTNEKLFF. In DNA, the CDR3 is TGTGCTAGCAGCCAAGATACGGGGAGAACTAATGAAAAACTGTTTTTT. The rearrangement links TRBV3-1 (or the pseudogene TRBV3-2) to TRBJ1-4, with unresolved D. Germline CDR1 is LGHDT and CDR2 is YNNKEL (reference sequence). The CDR3 spans 16 residues.

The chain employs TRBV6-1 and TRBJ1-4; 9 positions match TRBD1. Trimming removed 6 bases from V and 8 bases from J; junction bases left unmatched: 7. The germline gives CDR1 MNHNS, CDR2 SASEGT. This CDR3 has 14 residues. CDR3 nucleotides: TGTGCCAGCAGAGGACAGGGGAGAGAAGAAAAACTGTTTTTT. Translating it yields CASRGQGREEKLFF.

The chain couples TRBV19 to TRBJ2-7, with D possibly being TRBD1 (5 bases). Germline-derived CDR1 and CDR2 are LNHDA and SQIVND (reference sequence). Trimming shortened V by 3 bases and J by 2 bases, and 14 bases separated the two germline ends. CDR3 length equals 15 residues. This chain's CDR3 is CASSIAQGITYEQYF. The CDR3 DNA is TGTGCCAGTAGTATCGCGCAGGGCATAACCTACGAGCAGTACTTC.

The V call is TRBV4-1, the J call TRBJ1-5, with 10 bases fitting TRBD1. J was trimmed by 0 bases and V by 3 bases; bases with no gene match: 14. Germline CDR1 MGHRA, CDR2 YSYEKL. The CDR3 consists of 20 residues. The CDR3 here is CASSHDAPGQGFNSNQPQHF. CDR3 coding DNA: TGCGCCAGCAGCCATGATGCGCCGGGACAGGGGTTTAATAGCAATCAGCCCCAGCATTTT.

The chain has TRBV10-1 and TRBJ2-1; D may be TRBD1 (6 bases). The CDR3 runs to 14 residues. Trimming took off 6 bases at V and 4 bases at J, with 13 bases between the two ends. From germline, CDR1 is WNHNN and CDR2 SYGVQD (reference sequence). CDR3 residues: CASRRNRAYNEQFF. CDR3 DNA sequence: TGCGCCAGCAGGCGGAACAGGGCATACAATGAGCAGTTCTTC.

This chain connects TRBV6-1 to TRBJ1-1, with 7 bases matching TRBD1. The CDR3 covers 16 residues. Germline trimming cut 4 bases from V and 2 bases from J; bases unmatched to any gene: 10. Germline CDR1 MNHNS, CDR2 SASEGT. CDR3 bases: TGTGCCAGCAGTGGACAGGGCCTCCTGGGCAACACTGAAGCTTTCTTT. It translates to CASSGQGLLGNTEAFF.

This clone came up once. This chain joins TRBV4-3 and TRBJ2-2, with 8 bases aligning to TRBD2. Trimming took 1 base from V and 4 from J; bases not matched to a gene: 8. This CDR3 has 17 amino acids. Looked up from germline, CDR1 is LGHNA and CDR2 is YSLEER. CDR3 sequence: CASSQGVGSGTTGELFF. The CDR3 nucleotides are TGCGCCAGCAGCCAAGGGGTTGGTAGCGGGACCACCGGGGAGCTGTTTTTT.

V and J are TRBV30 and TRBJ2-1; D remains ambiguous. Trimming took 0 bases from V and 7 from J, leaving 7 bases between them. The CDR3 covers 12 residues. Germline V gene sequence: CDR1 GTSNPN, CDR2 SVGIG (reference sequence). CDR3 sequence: CAWSVSRNEQFF. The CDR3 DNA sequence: TGTGCCTGGAGTGTTAGTCGGAATGAGCAGTTCTTC.

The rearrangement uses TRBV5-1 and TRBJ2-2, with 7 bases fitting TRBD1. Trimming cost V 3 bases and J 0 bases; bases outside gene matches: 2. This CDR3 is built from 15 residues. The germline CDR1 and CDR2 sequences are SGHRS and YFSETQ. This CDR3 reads CASSSGGANTGELFF. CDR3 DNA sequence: TGCGCCAGCAGCTCAGGGGGTGCGAACACCGGGGAGCTGTTTTTT.

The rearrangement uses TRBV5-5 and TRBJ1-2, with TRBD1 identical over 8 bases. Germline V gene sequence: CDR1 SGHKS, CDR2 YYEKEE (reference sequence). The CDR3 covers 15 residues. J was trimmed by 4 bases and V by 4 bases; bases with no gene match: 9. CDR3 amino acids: CASSATGQGSYGYTF. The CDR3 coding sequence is TGTGCCAGCAGCGCCACTGGACAGGGATCCTATGGCTACACCTTC.

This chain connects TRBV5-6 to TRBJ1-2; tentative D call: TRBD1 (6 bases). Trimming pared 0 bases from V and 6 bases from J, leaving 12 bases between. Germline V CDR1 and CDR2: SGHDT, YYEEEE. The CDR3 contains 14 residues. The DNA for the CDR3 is TGTGCCAGCAGCTTGGCACAGGGCATGGATGGCTACACCTTC. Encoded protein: CASSLAQGMDGYTF.

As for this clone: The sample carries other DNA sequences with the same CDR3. CDR3 region: CASSLAGTAYEQYF. The CDR3 DNA sequence: TGTGCCAGCAGCTTAGCCGGGACAGCCTACGAGCAGTACTTC. The gene calls are TRBV7-9 and TRBJ2-7, with 7 bases aligning to TRBD1. The germline gives CDR1 SEHNR, CDR2 FQNEAQ (reference sequence). This CDR3 is 14 amino acids long. Trimming cost V 0 bases and J 2 bases; bases outside gene matches: 1.

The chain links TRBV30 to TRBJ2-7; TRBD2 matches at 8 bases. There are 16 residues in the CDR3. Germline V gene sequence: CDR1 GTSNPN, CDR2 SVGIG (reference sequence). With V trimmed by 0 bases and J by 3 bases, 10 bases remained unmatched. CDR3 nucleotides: TGTGCCTGGAGTGTACAACTAAGCGGGGGCATCTACGAGCAGTACTTC. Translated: CAWSVQLSGGIYEQYF.

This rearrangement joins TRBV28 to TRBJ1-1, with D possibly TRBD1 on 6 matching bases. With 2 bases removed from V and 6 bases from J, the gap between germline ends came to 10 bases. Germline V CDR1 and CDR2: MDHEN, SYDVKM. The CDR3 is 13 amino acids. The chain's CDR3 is CASSLTQGPEAFF. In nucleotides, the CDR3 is TGTGCCAGCAGTTTAACGCAGGGGCCTGAAGCTTTCTTT.

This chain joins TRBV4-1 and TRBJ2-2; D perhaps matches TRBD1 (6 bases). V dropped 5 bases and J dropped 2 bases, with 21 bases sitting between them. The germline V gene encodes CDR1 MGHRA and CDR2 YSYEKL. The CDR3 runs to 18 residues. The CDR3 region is CASSFSHRDIINTGELFF. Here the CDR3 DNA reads TGCGCCAGCAGCTTTTCCCACCGGGACATAATAAACACCGGGGAGCTGTTTTTT.